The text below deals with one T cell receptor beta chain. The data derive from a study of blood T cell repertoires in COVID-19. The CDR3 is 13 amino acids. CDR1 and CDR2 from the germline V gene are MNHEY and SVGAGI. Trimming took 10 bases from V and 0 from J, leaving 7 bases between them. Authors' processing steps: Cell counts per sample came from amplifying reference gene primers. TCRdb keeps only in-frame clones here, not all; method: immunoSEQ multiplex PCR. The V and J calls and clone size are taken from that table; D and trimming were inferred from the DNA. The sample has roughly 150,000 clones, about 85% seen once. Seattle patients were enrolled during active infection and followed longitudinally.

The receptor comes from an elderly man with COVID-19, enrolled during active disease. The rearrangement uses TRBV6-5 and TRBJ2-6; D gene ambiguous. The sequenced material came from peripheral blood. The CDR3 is CAIRGSGANVLTF. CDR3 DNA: TGTGCCATCCGCGGCTCTGGGGCCAACGTCCTGACTTTC.